Included here is one T cell receptor beta chain sequence, with context. Distinct nucleotide sequences in the sample also encode this CDR3. Germline trimming cut 4 bases from V and 5 bases from J; bases unmatched to any gene: 3. The CDR3 has 14 amino acids. Germline lookup yields CDR1 SGHRS and CDR2 YFSETQ. The data were taken from a study of shared clonotypes between healthy human individuals. Some clones are missing from TCRdb's copy, which holds only in-frame ones; the method was immunoSEQ multiplex PCR. The sample has hundreds of thousands of clones, 75% to 80% seen once; the top ten hold about 12%.

The rearrangement uses TRBV5-1 and TRBJ1-5, with 10 bases identical to TRBD1. Material: PBMCs. This clonotype was obtained from a woman between 40 and 55 years old in good health. Some clones in this sample may be carry-over from other donors' samples. DNA for the CDR3: TGCGCCAGCAGCCTCGGACAGGGGGATCAGCCCCAGCATTTT. Translating gives CASSLGQGDQPQHF.